Below are 5 T cell receptor beta chains sequenced from a single sample in a study of read filtering for tumor transcriptome and immune sequencing. This library used 300 to 450 ng RNA and molecular barcoded adaptors spanning alpha/delta and beta/gamma chains. TCRdb reprocessed the reads with MiXCR, giving one entry per CDR3 protein. The sample has tens of thousands of distinct CDR3 sequences, 20% to 25% seen once. Sequencing was done on a sample of a population of CD138-negative cells sorted from bone marrow. These receptors originate from a donor at least 40 years old with multiple myeloma.

This clonotype has at least ten counts. V is TRBV5-1 and J is TRBJ2-2, with D unresolved. CDR3 length: 15 residues. Germline-derived CDR1 and CDR2 are SGHRS and YFSETQ. Trimming left V 4 bases short and J 0 bases short, with 10 bases between. The CDR3 reads CASSKSASNTGELFF. For the CDR3, the DNA is TGCGCCAGCAGCAAAAGCGCCTCGAACACCGGGGAGCTGTTTTTT.

Only one count was recorded for this clonotype. Possible read error: a much larger clone is one base away. The CDR3 region has the DNA TGCAGCGTGGCGACTAGCGGGTCAGATACGCAGTATTTT. Translated, it gives CSVATSGSDTQYF. The chain couples TRBV29-1 to TRBJ2-3, with 10 nucleotides matching TRBD2. CDR1 SQVTM and CDR2 ANQGSEA come from the germline V gene. V gave up 6 bases and J gave up 4 bases; unmatched junction bases: 4. CDR3 length: 13 amino acids.

This clonotype was recorded at least ten times. This chain links TRBV3-1 with TRBJ2-7; D perhaps matches TRBD2 (5 bases). V lost 5 bases, J lost 3 bases, and 11 bases lay in between. In germline, CDR1 is LGHDT, CDR2 YNNKEL (reference sequence). The CDR3 is made up of 13 amino acids. The CDR3 here is CASSFRRDYEQYF. The CDR3 DNA follows: TGTGCCAGCAGCTTTAGACGGGACTACGAGCAGTACTTC.

This clonotype was detected ten times or more. The chain links TRBV3-1 to TRBJ1-1; no firm D call. V was pared by 1 base and J by 6 bases, with 3 bases between. The germline V gene encodes CDR1 LGHDT and CDR2 YNNKEL (reference sequence). The CDR3 is 11 residues long. The CDR3 nucleotides are TGTGCCAGCAGCCAAGCATCTGAAGCTTTCTTT. This translates into CASSQASEAFF.

A word on this clonotype: A read error may account for a junction end that differs from germline. The CDR3 here is CASTIGTAANQPQHF. In nucleotides, the CDR3 is TGTGCCAGTACTATAGGGACCGCCGCCAATCAGCCCCAGCATTTT. The chain carries TRBV19 and TRBJ1-5; a weak D match, TRBD1 (5 bases). The V gene's germline CDR1 is LNHDA and CDR2 SQIVND (reference sequence). This CDR3 has 15 residues.